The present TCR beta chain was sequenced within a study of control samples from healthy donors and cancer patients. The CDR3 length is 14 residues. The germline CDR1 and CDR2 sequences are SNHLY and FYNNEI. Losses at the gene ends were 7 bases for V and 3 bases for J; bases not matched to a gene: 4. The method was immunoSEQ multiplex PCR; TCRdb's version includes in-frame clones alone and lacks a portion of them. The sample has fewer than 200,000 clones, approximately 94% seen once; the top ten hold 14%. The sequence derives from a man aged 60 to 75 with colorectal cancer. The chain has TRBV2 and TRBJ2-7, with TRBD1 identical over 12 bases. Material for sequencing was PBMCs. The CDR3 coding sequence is TGTGCCAGCATCGGGACAGGGGGCATCTACGAGCAGTACTTC. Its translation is CASIGTGGIYEQYF.